This T cell receptor (beta chain) was recovered during a study of blood T cell repertoires in COVID-19. In the study overall: T cells, B-cell-depleted T cells, or PBMCs provided the cDNA or gDNA that served as material.

Only in-frame clones appear in the TCRdb table, and some are missing; sequencing was by immunoSEQ multiplex PCR. The sample comprises 55,000 to 75,000 clones, around nine tenths of which are singletons, and nearly 7.5% rests with the top ten. CDR1 and CDR2 (germline): SGHTA, FQGNSA. V lost 2 bases, J lost 1 base, and 4 bases stayed unmatched. The CDR3 length is 15 residues. This rearrangement joins TRBV7-2 to TRBJ2-7; the match to TRBD2 covers 8 bases. Sequencing was performed on peripheral blood. The clonotype originates from a human donor with active COVID-19. The donor label of this sample is uncertain. The CDR3 coding sequence is TGTGCCAGCAGCTTAAAGGTAGCGGGATCCTACGAGCAGTACTTC. This encodes CASSLKVAGSYEQYF.